This T cell receptor (beta chain) was observed in a study of CD8 T cells in ankylosing spondylitis. Making use of molecular barcodes, quantitative 5'-RACE generated TCR beta libraries. TCRdb ran MiXCR on the 5' RACE reads and lists one entry per CDR3 protein. The data contain 200,000 to 250,000 distinct CDR3 sequences, about 6.7% of them singletons. Germline CDR1 is MGHRA and CDR2 is YSYEKL. Trimming at V came to 5 bases and at J to 7 bases, leaving 5 bases not matched to a gene. The CDR3 loop spans 14 amino acids. This clonotype was detected many times. Its antigen is currently unknown. Whole-study results and caveats: Prior work had noted some motif variants in reactive arthritis blood and synovial fluid. A CD8+ phenotype characterized the disease-linked clones, which were relatively rare in peripheral blood. Within ankylosing spondylitis blood, a TCR beta motif made up of roughly eight highly homologous variants appeared to be characteristic. Disease-linked clones reportedly showed significant enrichment in matched ankylosing spondylitis synovial fluid.

The chain combines TRBV4-1 with TRBJ2-2, with 9 bases matching TRBD1. The sequence was collected from a male donor with ankylosing spondylitis. The source material was blood, either unsorted or a sorted T cell fraction (not recorded which). CDR3 sequence reads: CASSTGTGFGELFF. CDR3 DNA sequence: TGCGCCAGCAGCACCGGGACAGGGTTCGGGGAGCTGTTTTTT.